This T cell receptor (beta chain) was profiled in a study of PD-1 blockade in mismatch repair-deficient tumors. The overall study: Enrolled about 2012-2016, patients had progressing, pretreated mismatch repair-deficient cancers of about a dozen types.

Between the trimmed V and J ends, which lost 7 bases and 2 bases, there was a span of 18 bases. Germline-derived CDR1 and CDR2 are SGHRS and YFSETQ. The CDR3 loop spans 15 amino acids. In its sample, this clone was seen a few times. TCRdb's copy holds only in-frame clones and misses some; the assay was immunoSEQ multiplex PCR. The table lists about 110,000 clones, 70% to 80% of them singletons. The rearrangement uses TRBV5-1 and TRBJ1-1; perhaps TRBD1 as D (5 bases). This TCR was sampled from an adult with mismatch repair-deficient cancer. The source was peripheral blood, collected 60 weeks after starting pembrolizumab. The CDR3 is CASSQSGTVNTEAFF. In nucleotides, the CDR3 is TGCGCCAGCTCCCAAAGCGGGACGGTAAACACTGAAGCTTTCTTT.